This TCR beta chain appears in the sequencing data of a study of shared clonotypes between healthy human individuals. V lost 6 bases and J 3 bases, leaving 14 bases between the germline ends. Germline V CDR1 and CDR2: SQVTM, ANQGSEA. The CDR3 extends over 13 amino acids. Among the unsorted PBMC samples, replicate PCRs used 300 ng DNA, some 30,000 T cell genomes. As handled by the study authors: For the immunoSEQ data, sequences were junction-only without quality scores, so filtering differed. The protocol was immunoSEQ multiplex PCR, while the TCRdb copy is restricted to in-frame clones and leaves out a portion. That table is the source of V, J and clone size, and D and trimming were worked out from the DNA. The sample shows about 490,000 clones, more than 75% of them seen only once.

The sequenced sample consisted of PBMCs. The sequence derives from a woman in her forties in good health. Some clones in this sample may be carry-over from other donors' samples. The chain carries TRBV29-1 and TRBJ2-5; D uncertain. In DNA, the CDR3 is TGCAGCGTGGCCGCAAGGTTCGAAGAGACCCAGTACTTC. This sequence encodes CSVAARFEETQYF. Complete variable domain (other parts from reference TRBV29-1 and TRBJ2-5): SAVISQKPSRDICQRGTSLTIQCQVDSQVTMMFWYRQQPGQSLTLIATANQGSEATYESGFVIDKFPISRPNLTFSTLTVSNMSPEDSSIYLCSVAARFEETQYFGPGTRLLVL.